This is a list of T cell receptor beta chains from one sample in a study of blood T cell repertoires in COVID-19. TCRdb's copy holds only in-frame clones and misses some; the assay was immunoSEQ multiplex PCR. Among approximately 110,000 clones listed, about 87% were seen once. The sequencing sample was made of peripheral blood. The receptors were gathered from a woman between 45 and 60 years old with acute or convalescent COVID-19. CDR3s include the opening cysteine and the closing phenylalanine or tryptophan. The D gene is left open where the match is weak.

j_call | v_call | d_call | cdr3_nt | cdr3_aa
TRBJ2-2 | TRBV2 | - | TGTGCCAGCAGTGAACCAGCCGGGGAGCTGTTTTTT | CASSEPAGELFF
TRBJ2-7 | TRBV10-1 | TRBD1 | TGCGCCAGCAGTGAAAAGACAGGGCCGCTGGCCCGATACGAGCAGTACTTC | CASSEKTGPLARYEQYF
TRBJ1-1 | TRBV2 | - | TGTGCCAGCAGCCTAACAGGGTACACTGAAGCTTTCTTT | CASSLTGYTEAFF
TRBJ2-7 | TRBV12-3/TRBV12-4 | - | TGTGCCAGCACCCCAGGAAAAGAGCAGTACTTC | CASTPGKEQYF
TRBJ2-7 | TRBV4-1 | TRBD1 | TGCGCCAGCAGCCAGGGACAGGGGGGCGGTGAGCAGTACTTC | CASSQGQGGGEQYF
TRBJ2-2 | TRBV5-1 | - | TGCGCCAGCAAAGGAGGAGGAAACACCGGGGAGCTGTTTTTT | CASKGGGNTGELFF
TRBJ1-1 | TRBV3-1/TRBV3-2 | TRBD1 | TGTGCCAGCAGCCGGGGACAGGGAGCTGAAGCTTTCTTT | CASSRGQGAEAFF
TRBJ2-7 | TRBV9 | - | TGTGCCAGCAGCGGCCCCGAGTACGAGCAGTACTTC | CASSGPEYEQYF
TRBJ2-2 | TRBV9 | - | TGTGCCAGCAGCCCATACGGGGGGCCGGAGACCGGGGAGCTGTTTTTT | CASSPYGGPETGELFF
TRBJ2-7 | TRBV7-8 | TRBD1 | TGTGCCAGCACGAAGTGGACAGGTTCCCACGAGCAGTACTTC | CASTKWTGSHEQYF
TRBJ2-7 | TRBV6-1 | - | TGTGCCAGCAGTGAACGGGTTCGTAAGCGCGAAGACGAGCAGTACTTC | CASSERVRKREDEQYF